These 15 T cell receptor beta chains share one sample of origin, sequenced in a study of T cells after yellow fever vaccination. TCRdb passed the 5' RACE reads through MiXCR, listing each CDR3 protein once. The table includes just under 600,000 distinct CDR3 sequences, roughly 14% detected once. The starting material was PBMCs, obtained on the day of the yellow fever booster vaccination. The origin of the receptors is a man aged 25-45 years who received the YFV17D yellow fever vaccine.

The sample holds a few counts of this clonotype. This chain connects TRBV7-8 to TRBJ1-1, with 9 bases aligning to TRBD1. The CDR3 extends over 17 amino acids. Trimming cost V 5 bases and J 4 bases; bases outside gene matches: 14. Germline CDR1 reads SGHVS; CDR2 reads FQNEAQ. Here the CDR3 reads CASSQPDRQGGRTEAFF. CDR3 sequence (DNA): TGTGCCAGCAGCCAGCCTGATCGACAGGGGGGACGCACTGAAGCTTTCTTT.

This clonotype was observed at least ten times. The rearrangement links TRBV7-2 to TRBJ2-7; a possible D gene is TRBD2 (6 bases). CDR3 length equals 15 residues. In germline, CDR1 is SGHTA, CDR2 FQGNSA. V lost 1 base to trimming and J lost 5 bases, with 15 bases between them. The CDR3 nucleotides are TGTGCCAGCAGCTTAGGGGGGGTTAAAAGACACGAGCAGTACTTC. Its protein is CASSLGGVKRHEQYF. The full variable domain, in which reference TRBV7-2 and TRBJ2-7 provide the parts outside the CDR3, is GAGVSQSPSNKVTEKGKDVELRCDPISGHTALYWYRQSLGQGLEFLIYFQGNSAPDKSGLPSDRFSAERTGGSVSTLTIQRTQQEDSAVYLCASSLGGVKRHEQYFGPGTRLTVT.

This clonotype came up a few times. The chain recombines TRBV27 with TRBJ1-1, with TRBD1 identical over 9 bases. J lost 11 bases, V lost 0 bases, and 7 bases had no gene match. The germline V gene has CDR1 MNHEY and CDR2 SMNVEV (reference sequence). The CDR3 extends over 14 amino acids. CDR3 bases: TGTGCCAGCAGTTTATCCACCGGGACAGGGAGGGCTTTCTTT. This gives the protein CASSLSTGTGRAFF.

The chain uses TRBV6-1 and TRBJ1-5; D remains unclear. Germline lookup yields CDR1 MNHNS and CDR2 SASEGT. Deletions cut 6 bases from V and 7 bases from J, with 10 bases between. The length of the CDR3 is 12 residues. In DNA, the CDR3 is TGTGCCAGCAGGATTAGCGGGCAGCCCCAGCATTTT. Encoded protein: CASRISGQPQHF.

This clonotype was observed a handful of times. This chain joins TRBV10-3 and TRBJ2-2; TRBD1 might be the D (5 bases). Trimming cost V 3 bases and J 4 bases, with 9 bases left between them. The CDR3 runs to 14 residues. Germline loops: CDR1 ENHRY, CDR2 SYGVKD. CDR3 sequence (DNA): TGTGCCATCAGTGACCAGGGCGGCACCGGGGAGCTGTTTTTT. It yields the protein CAISDQGGTGELFF.

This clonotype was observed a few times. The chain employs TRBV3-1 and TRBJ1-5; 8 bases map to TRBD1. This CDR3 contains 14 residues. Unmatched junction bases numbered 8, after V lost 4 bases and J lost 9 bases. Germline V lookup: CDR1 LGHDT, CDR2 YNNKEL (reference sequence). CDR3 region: CASSPKTGGLPQHF. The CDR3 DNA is TGTGCCAGCAGCCCCAAAACAGGGGGGCTGCCCCAGCATTTT.

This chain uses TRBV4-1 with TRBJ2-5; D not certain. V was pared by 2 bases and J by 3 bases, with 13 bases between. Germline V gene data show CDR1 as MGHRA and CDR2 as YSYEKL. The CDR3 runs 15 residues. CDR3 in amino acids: CASSQKAGAEETQYF. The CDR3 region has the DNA TGCGCCAGCAGCCAAAAGGCAGGTGCAGAAGAGACCCAGTACTTC.

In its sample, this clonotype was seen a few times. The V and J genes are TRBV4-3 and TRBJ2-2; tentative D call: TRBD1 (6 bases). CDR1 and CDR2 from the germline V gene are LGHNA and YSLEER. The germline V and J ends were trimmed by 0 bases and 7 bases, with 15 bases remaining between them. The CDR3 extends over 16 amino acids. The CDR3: CASSQDNHRVGGELFF. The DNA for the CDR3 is TGCGCCAGCAGCCAAGATAATCACAGGGTTGGCGGGGAGCTGTTTTTT.

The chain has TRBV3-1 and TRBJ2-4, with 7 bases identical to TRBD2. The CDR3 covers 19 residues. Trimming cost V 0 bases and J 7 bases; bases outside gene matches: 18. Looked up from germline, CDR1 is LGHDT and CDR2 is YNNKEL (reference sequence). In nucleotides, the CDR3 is TGTGCCAGCAGCCAAGAAGGGCTAGCGGTCAAGTACTGGGGTAACATTCAGTACTTC. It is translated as CASSQEGLAVKYWGNIQYF. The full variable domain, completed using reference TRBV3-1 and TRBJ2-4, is DTAVSQTPKYLVTQMGNDKSIKCEQNLGHDTMYWYKQDSKKFLKIMFSYNNKELIINETVPNRFSPKSPDKAHLNLHINSLELGDSAVYFCASSQEGLAVKYWGNIQYFGAGTRLSVL.

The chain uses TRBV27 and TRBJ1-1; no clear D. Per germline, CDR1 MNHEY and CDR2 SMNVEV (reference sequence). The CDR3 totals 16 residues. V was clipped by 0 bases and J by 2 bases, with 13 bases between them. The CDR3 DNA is TGTGCCAGCAGTTTATCAGATCCGACATTCAACACTGAAGCTTTCTTT. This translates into CASSLSDPTFNTEAFF.

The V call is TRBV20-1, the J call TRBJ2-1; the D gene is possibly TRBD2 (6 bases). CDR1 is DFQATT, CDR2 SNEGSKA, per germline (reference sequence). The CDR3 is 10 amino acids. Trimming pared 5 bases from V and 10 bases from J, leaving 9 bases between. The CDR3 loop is CSAQGGEQFF. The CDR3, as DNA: TGCAGTGCTCAAGGAGGGGAGCAGTTCTTC.

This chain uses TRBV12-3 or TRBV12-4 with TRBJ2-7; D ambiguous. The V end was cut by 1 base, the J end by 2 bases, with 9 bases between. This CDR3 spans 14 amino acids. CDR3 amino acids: CASSLGFLTYEQYF. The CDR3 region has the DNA TGTGCCAGCAGTTTAGGCTTTCTAACCTACGAGCAGTACTTC.

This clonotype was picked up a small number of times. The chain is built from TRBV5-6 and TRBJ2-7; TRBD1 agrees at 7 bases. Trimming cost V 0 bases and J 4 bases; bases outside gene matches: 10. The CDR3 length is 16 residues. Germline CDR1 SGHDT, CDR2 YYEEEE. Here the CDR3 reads CASSLEGGFNMYEQYF. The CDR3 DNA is TGTGCCAGCAGCTTGGAAGGGGGCTTCAATATGTACGAGCAGTACTTC.

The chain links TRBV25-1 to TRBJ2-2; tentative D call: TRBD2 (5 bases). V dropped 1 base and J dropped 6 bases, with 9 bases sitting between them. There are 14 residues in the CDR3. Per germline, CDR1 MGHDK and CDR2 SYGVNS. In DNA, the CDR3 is TGTGCCAGCAGTGAATTGGGAGATCCCGGGGAGCTGTTTTTT. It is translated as CASSELGDPGELFF. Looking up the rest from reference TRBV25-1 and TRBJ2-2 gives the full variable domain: EADIYQTPRYLVIGTGKKITLECSQTMGHDKMYWYQQDPGMELHLIHYSYGVNSTEKGDLSSESTVSRIRTEHFPLTLESARPSHTSQYLCASSELGDPGELFFGEGSRLTVL.

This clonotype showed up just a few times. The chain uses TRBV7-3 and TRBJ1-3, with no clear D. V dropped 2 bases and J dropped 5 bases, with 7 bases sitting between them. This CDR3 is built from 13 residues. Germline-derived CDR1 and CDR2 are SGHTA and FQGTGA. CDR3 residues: CASSLGDRNTIYF. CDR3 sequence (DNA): TGTGCCAGCAGCTTAGGTGACAGAAACACCATATATTTT.